This TCR beta chain originates from a study of blood T cell repertoires in COVID-19. Study overall: Acute and convalescent COVID-19 samples came from the United States, Italy and Spain.

Two negative PCRs, clearance, or symptom resolution characterized the recovered Cohort 3 donors. With 4 bases clipped from V and 1 base from J, the junction kept 13 bases outside the gene matches. Germline V CDR1 and CDR2: SGHNT, YYREEE (reference sequence). The CDR3 loop spans 17 amino acids. Source study methods: Researchers report that nucleated cell counts were estimated from reference gene primer amplification. This table comes from immunoSEQ multiplex PCR, and its TCRdb copy is limited to in-frame clones, with some not included. V, J and clone size derive from that table, while D and trimming were established from the DNA sequence. Counted here are about 310,000 clones, around 89% occurring once; the ten biggest clones make up around 9.5%.

Sequencing input: PBMCs or T cells enriched from blood (not recorded which). The chain links TRBV5-4 to TRBJ1-2; 7 nucleotides line up with TRBD1. The TCR sequence derives from a woman aged 40 to 50 who had recovered from COVID-19. As DNA, the CDR3 is TGTGCCAGCAGCGGACATACCGGGACAGCGGATAACTATGGCTACACCTTC. The encoded protein is CASSGHTGTADNYGYTF.